The 19 T cell receptor beta chains below come from one sample, sequenced in a study of CD8+ T cells in alopecia areata. Specified treatment: oral pan-JAK inhibitor, 5-10 mg twice daily. Extracted RNA was reverse transcribed, and the resulting cDNA served as sequencing template. Using immunoSEQ multiplex PCR, the repertoire was profiled, and TCRdb retains in-frame clones only, with some absent. Among roughly 200,000 clones listed, 40% to 45% were seen once. Sample: CD4+ T cells sorted from blood, taken around week 37, from a patient treated with tofacitinib. These receptors were collected from a human donor with alopecia areata.

CDR3 sequence: CASSTSGSYEQYF. In DNA form, the CDR3 reads TGTGCCAGCAGTACTAGCGGCTCCTACGAGCAGTACTTC. The chain links TRBV27 to TRBJ2-7; 8 bases are shared with TRBD2. The CDR3 spans 13 residues. CDR1 and CDR2 (germline): MNHEY, SMNVEV (reference sequence). J lost 0 bases, V lost 5 bases, and 0 bases had no gene match.

CDR3 coding DNA: TGCGCCAGCAGCCGGGGGGGATTGGGCTCCTACGAGCAGTACTTC. Translation: CASSRGGLGSYEQYF. This chain connects TRBV4-3 to TRBJ2-7; 7 nucleotides line up with TRBD2. The CDR3 spans 15 residues. Germline CDR1 reads LGHNA; CDR2 reads YSLEER. V trimming: 4 bases; J trimming: 0 bases; junction bases outside the gene matches: 6.

The sample holds a few counts of this clone. V is TRBV29-1 and J is TRBJ2-3; TRBD2 aligns across 8 bases. The V gene end was trimmed by 3 bases and the J gene end by 1 base; junction bases not matched to a gene: 3. CDR3 size: 14 residues. Germline CDR1 reads SQVTM; CDR2 reads ANQGSEA. CDR3 residues: CSVDLTSGTDTQYF. CDR3 sequence (DNA): TGCAGCGTTGACCTGACTAGCGGCACAGATACGCAGTATTTT.

The chain is built from TRBV5-4 and TRBJ2-3; maybe TRBD1 (6 bases). This CDR3 has 15 residues. Germline values: CDR1 SGHNT, CDR2 YYREEE (reference sequence). V dropped 4 bases and J dropped 11 bases, with 23 bases sitting between them. CDR3 sequence (DNA): TGTGCCAGCAGCCTGGGACAAAGGGGGACGGATGGGCAGTATTTT. Residues: CASSLGQRGTDGQYF.

The chain is built from TRBV4-1 and TRBJ1-4; a possible D gene is TRBD1 (5 bases). The CDR3 has 13 residues. CDR1 and CDR2 (germline): MGHRA, YSYEKL. V was clipped by 0 bases and J by 11 bases, with 10 bases between them. The CDR3 DNA sequence: TGCGCCAGCAGCCAAGATGGGGCCGCTAAACTGTTTTTT. Its protein product is CASSQDGAAKLFF.

There are a few counts of this clone. The junction departs from germline at one end; a sequencing error may be responsible. The chain links TRBV2 to TRBJ1-5; D is ambiguous. The germline V gene has CDR1 SNHLY and CDR2 FYNNEI. The CDR3 length is 15 residues. CDR3 sequence reads: CASREGLYFGQPQHF. The CDR3 coding sequence is TGTGCCAGCAGAGAAGGACTTTATTTCGGTCAGCCCCAGCATTTT.

This clone was counted between two and nine times. The chain has TRBV28 and TRBJ2-1, with D unresolved. The V and J ends lost 4 bases and 8 bases respectively, with 6 bases between them. CDR3 size: 11 residues. Per the germline V gene, CDR1 is MDHEN and CDR2 is SYDVKM. The CDR3 sequence is CASSSLDEQFF. The CDR3 DNA reads as TGTGCCAGCAGTTCCCTGGATGAGCAGTTCTTC. Full variable domain (missing parts from reference TRBV28 and TRBJ2-1): DVKVTQSSRYLVKRTGEKVFLECVQDMDHENMFWYRQDPGLGLRLIYFSYDVKMKEKGDIPEGYSVSREKKERFSLILESASTNQTSMYLCASSSLDEQFFGPGTRLTVL.

The chain has TRBV30 and TRBJ1-5, with 7 bases matching TRBD1. V lost 5 bases, J lost 7 bases, and 8 bases stayed unmatched. Germline V gives CDR1 GTSNPN, CDR2 SVGIG (reference sequence). This CDR3 has 13 residues. The CDR3 DNA follows: TGTGCCTGGGACCGTACAGGGGAACAGCCCCAGCATTTT. It is translated as CAWDRTGEQPQHF.

The V gene is TRBV9, the J gene TRBJ2-1, with 10 bases matching TRBD2. Germline CDR1 reads SGDLS; CDR2 reads YYNGEE. The V gene end was trimmed by 0 bases and the J gene end by 10 bases; junction bases not matched to a gene: 13. The CDR3 is made up of 17 amino acids. The CDR3 sequence is CASSVASGLAGAREQFF. The CDR3 DNA follows: TGTGCCAGCAGCGTAGCTTCCGGTCTAGCGGGAGCTAGGGAGCAGTTCTTC. The variable domain in full, completed from reference TRBV9 and TRBJ2-1, reads DSGVTQTPKHLITATGQRVTLRCSPRSGDLSVYWYQQSLDQGLQFLIQYYNGEERAKGNILERFSAQQFPDLHSELNLSSLELGDSALYFCASSVASGLAGAREQFFGPGTRLTVL.

This clone was observed a handful of times. The chain carries TRBV29-1 and TRBJ2-3; TRBD2 matches 12 bases. This CDR3 is 14 amino acids long. V shed 4 bases and J 2 bases; nucleotides not matched to a gene: 1. The V gene's germline CDR1 is SQVTM and CDR2 ANQGSEA. The CDR3 here is CSVGLAGATDTQYF. For the CDR3, the DNA is TGCAGCGTTGGACTAGCGGGGGCCACAGATACGCAGTATTTT.

The chain has TRBV2 and TRBJ1-1, with D perhaps TRBD1 (6 bases). Trimming stripped 6 bases from V and 1 base from J, with 12 bases between. This CDR3 is 14 amino acids long. Germline V gives CDR1 SNHLY, CDR2 FYNNEI. The CDR3 sequence is CASRATGRNTEAFF. Written as DNA, the CDR3 is TGTGCCAGCAGAGCGACAGGAAGGAACACTGAAGCTTTCTTT.

This chain connects TRBV25-1 to TRBJ2-1; D call uncertain. V was trimmed by 1 base and J by 10 bases, leaving 11 bases between them. The germline gives CDR1 MGHDK, CDR2 SYGVNS. CDR3 size: 13 residues. CDR3 sequence reads: CASSEWVLTEQFF. Written as DNA, the CDR3 is TGTGCCAGCAGTGAATGGGTCCTCACCGAGCAGTTCTTC.

The table lists this clone with a few counts. V usage is TRBV30 and J usage is TRBJ1-1; D not certain. This CDR3 spans 14 amino acids. Germline CDR1 is GTSNPN and CDR2 is SVGIG (reference sequence). The V gene lost 1 base and the J gene lost 5 bases, with 14 bases spanning the gap. The CDR3 loop reads CAWSALSEGTEAFF. For the CDR3, the DNA is TGTGCCTGGAGTGCCCTCTCCGAGGGAACTGAAGCTTTCTTT.

This clone has only a few counts. The chain employs TRBV15 and TRBJ2-1, with D possibly being TRBD2 (5 bases). This CDR3 has 13 residues. With 3 bases removed from V and 6 bases from J, the gap between germline ends came to 9 bases. Germline assignment: CDR1 LNHNV and CDR2 YYDKDF (reference sequence). The CDR3 protein is CATSSGEFNEQFF. The CDR3, as DNA: TGTGCCACCAGCAGTGGGGAGTTCAATGAGCAGTTCTTC.

The V gene is TRBV6-5, the J gene TRBJ2-4; maybe TRBD1 (6 bases). Germline V CDR1 and CDR2: MNHEY, SVGAGI. The germline V and J ends were trimmed by 7 bases and 7 bases, with 17 bases remaining between them. The length of the CDR3 is 14 residues. The CDR3 nucleotides are TGTGCCAGCACCCCCCGAGGGGGATTGAACATTCAGTACTTC. This gives the protein CASTPRGGLNIQYF.

This clone was found a few times. J is TRBJ2-7 and V is TRBV11-2; TRBD2 matches at 11 bases. CDR1 SGHAT and CDR2 FQNNGV come from the germline V gene. Trimming cost V 8 bases and J 4 bases; bases outside gene matches: 7. The CDR3 is 14 residues long. The CDR3 loop reads CASQKLAGDYEQYF. The CDR3 nucleotides are TGTGCCAGCCAAAAACTAGCGGGGGATTACGAGCAGTACTTC.

In its sample, this clone was seen a few times. This chain links TRBV6-1 with TRBJ2-7, with a weak D call TRBD1 (6 bases). The CDR3 is 13 residues long. Germline-derived CDR1 and CDR2 are MNHNS and SASEGT. Trimming took off 4 bases at V and 2 bases at J, with 9 bases between the two ends. CDR3 DNA sequence: TGTGCCAGCAGTGCGACAGGTCCCTACGAGCAGTACTTC. It translates to CASSATGPYEQYF.

The chain joins TRBV5-1 to TRBJ1-1, with a possible D match to TRBD1 (5 bases). The germline V and J ends were trimmed by 4 bases and 5 bases, with 21 bases remaining between them. Germline V lookup: CDR1 SGHRS, CDR2 YFSETQ. This CDR3 comprises 16 residues. The CDR3 region is CASSPVGAGLGTEAFF. The CDR3 coding sequence is TGCGCCAGCAGCCCTGTTGGCGCGGGACTGGGAACTGAAGCTTTCTTT.

This chain connects TRBV20-1 to TRBJ2-5, with unresolved D. Germline assignment: CDR1 DFQATT and CDR2 SNEGSKA (reference sequence). The CDR3 contains 10 residues. Trimming stripped 3 bases from V and 5 bases from J, with 4 bases between. CDR3 in DNA: TGCAGTGCTAGCCCGGAGACCCAGTACTTC. This sequence encodes CSASPETQYF.